These 6 T cell receptor beta chains originate from one sample sequenced in a study of blood T cell repertoires in COVID-19. The assay was immunoSEQ multiplex PCR, and TCRdb's table has in-frame clones only and misses some. This table has 300,000 to 400,000 clones, around 89% appearing once. The sample taken for sequencing was peripheral blood. The receptors were gathered from a woman in her thirties with COVID-19, enrolled during active disease.

The chain recombines TRBV5-4 with TRBJ2-1, with 7 bases lining up with TRBD1. V was pared by 3 bases and J by 0 bases, with 9 bases of the junction left unmatched. This CDR3 region has 17 residues. Germline V gene sequence: CDR1 SGHNT, CDR2 YYREEE (reference sequence). CDR3 nucleotides: TGTGCCAGCAGCTCGACAGAGGGGGACAGCTCCTACAATGAGCAGTTCTTC. Translation gives CASSSTEGDSSYNEQFF. Complete variable domain (other parts from reference TRBV5-4 and TRBJ2-1): ETGVTQSPTHLIKTRGQQVTLRCSSQSGHNTVSWYQQALGQGPQFIFQYYREEENGRGNFPPRFSGLQFPNYSSELNVNALELDDSALYLCASSSTEGDSSYNEQFFGPGTRLTVL.

The J gene is TRBJ1-5, the V gene TRBV28, with D maybe TRBD1 (5 bases). Looked up from germline, CDR1 is MDHEN and CDR2 is SYDVKM. V was shortened by 4 bases and J by 0 bases, with 10 bases between the two germline ends. The length of the CDR3 is 15 residues. The CDR3 region has the DNA TGTGCCAGCAGTTCGTTCCAGGGTAGCAATCAGCCCCAGCATTTT. Amino acid sequence: CASSSFQGSNQPQHF.

The genes are TRBV2 and TRBJ1-1; TRBD1 might be the D (5 bases). Germline V lookup: CDR1 SNHLY, CDR2 FYNNEI. This CDR3 spans 14 amino acids. Trimming cost V 4 bases and J 4 bases, with 13 bases left between them. CDR3 loop: CASSVETELTEAFF. As DNA, the CDR3 is TGTGCCAGCAGTGTCGAGACAGAACTCACTGAAGCTTTCTTT.

As for this clone: This CDR3 is also generated by other DNA sequences in the sample. The chain recombines TRBV5-1 with TRBJ2-5; TRBD2 matches 8 bases. This CDR3 has 14 amino acids. Germline assignment: CDR1 SGHRS and CDR2 YFSETQ. Trimming cost V 0 bases and J 3 bases; bases outside gene matches: 1. CDR3 DNA: TGCGCCAGCAGCTTGGCCGGGGGGGAAGAGACCCAGTACTTC. This gives the protein CASSLAGGEETQYF.

The chain is built from TRBV2 and TRBJ1-1; tentative D call: TRBD1 (6 bases). The CDR3 totals 17 residues. The germline gives CDR1 SNHLY, CDR2 FYNNEI. V gave up 5 bases and J gave up 2 bases, with 21 bases separating them. In nucleotides, the CDR3 is TGTGCCAGCAGTTGGCCCCGGGACAAGGCCGTAAACACTGAAGCTTTCTTT. Translation gives CASSWPRDKAVNTEAFF.

The J gene is TRBJ1-6, the V gene TRBV4-3; D is perhaps TRBD1 (5 bases). V lost 1 base to trimming and J lost 1 base, with 20 bases between them. CDR1 LGHNA and CDR2 YSLEER come from the germline V gene. The CDR3 extends over 20 amino acids. CDR3: CASSQVPGTGRRSYNSPLHF. CDR3 in DNA: TGCGCCAGCAGCCAAGTTCCCGGGACTGGGAGAAGGTCCTATAATTCACCCCTCCACTTT.